This section outlines one T cell receptor (beta chain) sequence together with its context. Its matching antigen is unknown. CDR3 size: 13 residues. V lost 3 bases and J lost 7; bases outside the gene matches: 0. Germline-derived CDR1 and CDR2 are SEHNR and FQNEAQ (reference sequence). The sample belongs to a study of cytomegalovirus exposure and HLA in healthy donors. Study-wide results and limits: TCR beta V- and J-gene trimming, according to a later analysis, was linked to a missense DCLRE1C variant. Segments of the TCR beta V type were, in most cases, productive about 87% or about 30% of the time in an earlier analysis.

It was with 60 Vbeta and 13 Jbeta primers that the PCR ran. Original methodology: Later, 65 million to 90 million unique TCR beta chains were counted in an analysis, and roughly 11 million of them were shared. TCRdb's table, derived via immunoSEQ multiplex PCR, lists solely in-frame clones and lacks some. V and J calls and clone size are given by that table; D and trimming were obtained from the DNA. The sample yields tens of thousands of clones, 74% seen once. This receptor was identified in a woman between 50 and 59 years old in good health and CMV-seropositive. V is TRBV7-9 and J is TRBJ1-6, with 7 bases fitting TRBD1. Sequences were obtained from PBMCs. The CDR3 sequence: CASSLDRNSPLHF. The CDR3 DNA sequence: TGTGCCAGCAGCTTGGACAGGAATTCACCCCTCCACTTT.